These T cell receptor beta chains were read from a single sample in a study of cytomegalovirus exposure and HLA in healthy donors. Here immunoSEQ multiplex PCR was the method, and the copy in TCRdb shows in-frame clones only, minus some. This sample has roughly 110,000 clones; roughly 70% occur once, and the top ten carry 2.5% to 3%. The sequenced material came from PBMCs. These receptors were taken from a male donor in good health and CMV-seropositive. The CDR3 runs from the conserved cysteine through the conserved F or W. Each record gives: V gene, J gene, D gene, CDR3 length, clone size, CDR3 protein, CDR3 DNA. The D gene is left open where the match is weak. Only part of the rows carry a size: once, few, many, or a class if the clone is expanded.

v_gene: TRBV7-2
j_gene: TRBJ1-5
d_gene: TRBD1
len: 16
abundance: NA
CDR3aa: CASSLGRGTAIQPQHF
CDR3nt: TGTGCCAGCAGCTTAGGTCGTGGGACAGCGATTCAGCCCCAGCATTTT

v_gene: TRBV29-1
j_gene: TRBJ1-1
d_gene: NA
len: 11
abundance: NA
CDR3aa: CSADMNTEAFF
CDR3nt: TGCAGCGCCGACATGAACACTGAAGCTTTCTTT

v_gene: TRBV7-6
j_gene: TRBJ2-7
d_gene: NA
len: 14
abundance: NA
CDR3aa: CASSPSVWSYEQYF
CDR3nt: TGTGCCAGCAGCCCTAGCGTCTGGAGCTACGAGCAGTACTTC

v_gene: TRBV9
j_gene: TRBJ1-4
d_gene: TRBD1
len: 14
abundance: NA
CDR3aa: CASSRDSSNEKLFF
CDR3nt: TGTGCCAGCAGCAGGGACAGCTCCAATGAAAAACTGTTTTTT

v_gene: TRBV30
j_gene: TRBJ1-5
d_gene: NA
len: 13
abundance: NA
CDR3aa: CAWSTDSNQPQNF
CDR3nt: TGTGCCTGGAGTACGGATAGCAATCAGCCCCAGAATTTT

v_gene: TRBV29-1
j_gene: TRBJ2-7
d_gene: NA
len: 15
abundance: NA
CDR3aa: CSVGVPRGESYEQYF
CDR3nt: TGCAGCGTTGGGGTTCCGCGCGGGGAGTCCTACGAGCAGTACTTC

v_gene: TRBV19
j_gene: TRBJ1-1
d_gene: NA
len: 14
abundance: NA
CDR3aa: CASSTGRGGTEAFF
CDR3nt: TGTGCCAGTAGTACCGGCAGGGGTGGCACTGAAGCTTTCTTT

v_gene: TRBV29-1
j_gene: TRBJ2-1
d_gene: TRBD1
len: 14
abundance: NA
CDR3aa: CSASGDRGLNEQFF
CDR3nt: TGCAGCGCTTCTGGGGACAGGGGGCTCAATGAGCAGTTCTTC

v_gene: TRBV13
j_gene: TRBJ2-7
d_gene: TRBD1
len: 16
abundance: NA
CDR3aa: CASSPWRDRVTSEQYF
CDR3nt: TGTGCCAGCAGCCCCTGGCGGGACAGGGTGACTTCCGAGCAGTACTTC

v_gene: TRBV4-3
j_gene: TRBJ2-3
d_gene: NA
len: 14
abundance: NA
CDR3aa: CASSQNPGPDTQYF
CDR3nt: TGCGCCAGCAGCCAAAACCCTGGGCCCGATACGCAGTATTTT

v_gene: TRBV4-3
j_gene: TRBJ2-3
d_gene: TRBD2
len: 17
abundance: NA
CDR3aa: CASSQGGTSGGTDTQYF
CDR3nt: TGCGCCAGCAGCCAAGGTGGGACTAGCGGGGGCACAGATACGCAGTATTTT

v_gene: TRBV29-1
j_gene: TRBJ2-7
d_gene: TRBD1
len: 14
abundance: NA
CDR3aa: CSVEVGTGAYEQYF
CDR3nt: TGCAGCGTTGAAGTTGGGACAGGGGCCTACGAGCAGTACTTC

v_gene: TRBV7-6
j_gene: TRBJ2-3
d_gene: TRBD2
len: 16
abundance: NA
CDR3aa: CASSTPGGGSTDTQYF
CDR3nt: TGTGCCAGCAGCACCCCAGGCGGGGGTAGCACAGATACGCAGTATTTT

v_gene: TRBV28
j_gene: TRBJ2-7
d_gene: NA
len: 13
abundance: NA
CDR3aa: CASSFQDSYEQYF
CDR3nt: TGTGCCAGCAGTTTCCAGGACAGCTACGAGCAGTACTTC

v_gene: TRBV7-9
j_gene: TRBJ2-1
d_gene: TRBD2
len: 14
abundance: NA
CDR3aa: CATEPSGRGNEQFF
CDR3nt: TGTGCCACAGAGCCTAGCGGGAGGGGGAATGAGCAGTTCTTC

v_gene: TRBV9
j_gene: TRBJ2-1
d_gene: TRBD1
len: 15
abundance: few
CDR3aa: CASSVERTGFNEQFF
CDR3nt: TGTGCCAGCAGCGTAGAGAGGACAGGGTTCAATGAGCAGTTCTTC

v_gene: TRBV5-6
j_gene: TRBJ2-1
d_gene: NA
len: 15
abundance: few
CDR3aa: CASSSGLNSYNEQFF
CDR3nt: TGTGCCAGCAGCTCGGGACTTAACTCCTACAATGAGCAGTTCTTC

v_gene: TRBV28
j_gene: TRBJ1-4
d_gene: NA
len: 10
abundance: once
CDR3aa: CASSSEKLFF
CDR3nt: TGTGCCAGCAGTTCGGAAAAACTGTTTTTT

v_gene: TRBV6-1
j_gene: TRBJ2-1
d_gene: TRBD2
len: 12
abundance: NA
CDR3aa: CAGTSAYNEQFF
CDR3nt: TGTGCCGGGACTAGCGCGTACAATGAGCAGTTCTTC

v_gene: TRBV9
j_gene: TRBJ2-1
d_gene: NA
len: 15
abundance: NA
CDR3aa: CASSVVNTPSNEQFF
CDR3nt: TGTGCCAGCAGCGTAGTGAACACGCCATCAAATGAGCAGTTCTTC

v_gene: TRBV6-1
j_gene: TRBJ2-3
d_gene: NA
len: 14
abundance: NA
CDR3aa: CASREGPTTDTQYF
CDR3nt: TGTGCCAGCAGGGAGGGTCCGACCACAGATACGCAGTATTTT

v_gene: TRBV4-2
j_gene: TRBJ2-3
d_gene: NA
len: 16
abundance: NA
CDR3aa: CASSPRVGAPTDTQYF
CDR3nt: TGTGCCAGCAGCCCGCGTGTGGGGGCTCCCACAGATACGCAGTATTTT

v_gene: TRBV28
j_gene: TRBJ1-1
d_gene: NA
len: 14
abundance: NA
CDR3aa: CASSLEQENTEAFF
CDR3nt: TGTGCCAGCAGTTTGGAACAGGAGAACACTGAAGCTTTCTTT

v_gene: TRBV5-1
j_gene: TRBJ2-1
d_gene: TRBD2
len: 16
abundance: once
CDR3aa: CASSLDPGTSSNEQFF
CDR3nt: TGCGCCAGCAGCTTGGACCCCGGGACTAGCAGCAATGAGCAGTTCTTC

v_gene: TRBV28
j_gene: TRBJ2-7
d_gene: TRBD1
len: 13
abundance: NA
CDR3aa: CASRVQAGQGCYF
CDR3nt: TGTGCCAGCAGGGTCCAGGCTGGACAGGGCTGTTACTTC

v_gene: TRBV7-2
j_gene: TRBJ2-7
d_gene: NA
len: 13
abundance: once
CDR3aa: CASCWDSWGEQYF
CDR3nt: TGTGCCTCCTGCTGGGACTCCTGGGGGGAGCAGTACTTC

v_gene: TRBV4-1
j_gene: TRBJ1-5
d_gene: NA
len: 18
abundance: NA
CDR3aa: CASSQDLGAGVGNQPQHF
CDR3nt: TGCGCCAGCAGCCAAGATTTAGGAGCGGGGGTTGGCAATCAGCCCCAGCATTTT

v_gene: TRBV27
j_gene: TRBJ2-3
d_gene: NA
len: 14
abundance: NA
CDR3aa: CASSFGLSTDTQYF
CDR3nt: TGTGCCAGCAGTTTTGGACTCAGCACAGATACGCAGTATTTT